The T cell receptor beta chain under discussion was sequenced for a study of blood T cell repertoires in COVID-19. As handled by the study authors: Counts of nucleated cells, estimated from reference gene primer amplification, were obtained. TCRdb's copy holds only in-frame clones and misses some; the assay was immunoSEQ multiplex PCR. V and J calls and clone size are as listed in that table; D and trimming were resolved from the DNA. The sample carries 250,000 to 400,000 clones, 90% recorded once. During active infection, Seattle patients enrolled and were then monitored through disease. This clone was detected a few times. Other DNA sequences in the sample encode the same CDR3. Sequencing used peripheral blood. This TCR was recovered from a woman between 25 and 40 years old with COVID-19, enrolled during active disease.

CDR3 nucleotides: TGTGCCAGCAGCTTGGGGGACAGCTCTAACTATGGCTACACCTTC. Its translation is CASSLGDSSNYGYTF. The chain carries TRBV5-5 and TRBJ1-2, with 7 bases matching TRBD1. V gave up 0 bases and J gave up 0 bases; unmatched junction bases: 2. This CDR3 comprises 15 residues. Germline CDR1 is SGHKS and CDR2 is YYEKEE (reference sequence).